This T cell receptor beta chain is drawn from a study of T-cell reconstitution after alpha-beta-depleted transplantation in children listed by TCRdb under 2016. For the study in its entirety: Using TCR repertoire profiling, the study followed T-cell immune reconstitution in a quantitative way in children after TCRalphabeta/CD19-depleted allogeneic hematopoietic cell transplantation.

The treatment or condition label for this specimen denotes: allogeneic hematopoietic cell transplantation with graft depleted of TCRalphabeta T cells and CD19 B cells. The children who served as transplant recipients had been given grafts of TCRalphabeta/CD19-depleted allogeneic hematopoietic cells. For this chain, trimming is 4 bases at the V end and 0 bases at the J end, and the number of junction bases without a gene match is 10. CDR1 and CDR2 (MNHEY, SVGEGT) derive from the germline V gene. Its CDR3 holds 19 amino acids, cysteine through phenylalanine. The entry retains the CDR3 DNA only, 57 bases that are in frame from base 1. Results and caveats for the whole study, not just this receptor: The apparently early alphabetaT-cell count recovery about two months after transplant was reportedly dependent on only several hundred rapidly expanded clones derived from non-depleted graft cells. Over subsequent months, a decline in hyperexpanded clone frequencies was noted, and after one year, T-cell counts and TCRbeta diversity were mostly ascribed to newly produced T cells. In some patients, the high TCRbeta diversity seen at day 60 was put down to recipient T cells and intrathymic progenitors that had survived conditioning.

Libraries were constructed by PCR. Sequencing used an Illumina HiSeq 2500. TCR libraries were prepared with molecular barcoding, using unique molecular identifiers to normalize TCRbeta repertoire quantification. The public reads were reanalyzed by TCRdb: fastp trimming at Q25, MiXCR alignment, in-frame beta chains only. All rows with the same CDR3 protein become a single entry with the most common DNA and genes. The sample yields hundreds of thousands of distinct CDR3 sequences; roughly 15% were counted once. Of the sample, roughly 40% is held by the ten largest clones. As regards this clonotype: Its target antigen remains unknown. No much larger clone is present one base from it, and per-base qualities are unavailable.

The TCR comes from a male patient between 2 and 15 years old who had a stem cell transplant for acute lymphoblastic leukemia, so the T cells may come from the graft donor. The sequence joins TRBV6-2 or TRBV6-3 to TRBJ2-5, and 14 junctional nucleotides match TRBD2. The specimen comprised PBMCs, mostly from graft donor cells, sampled 360 days after TCRalphabeta/CD19-depleted stem cell transplant. DNA sequence: TGTGCCAGCAGTTTCTCGACTAGCGGGAGGGCCTGGGACCAAGAGACCCAGTACTTC. This gives the protein CASSFSTSGRAWDQETQYF.